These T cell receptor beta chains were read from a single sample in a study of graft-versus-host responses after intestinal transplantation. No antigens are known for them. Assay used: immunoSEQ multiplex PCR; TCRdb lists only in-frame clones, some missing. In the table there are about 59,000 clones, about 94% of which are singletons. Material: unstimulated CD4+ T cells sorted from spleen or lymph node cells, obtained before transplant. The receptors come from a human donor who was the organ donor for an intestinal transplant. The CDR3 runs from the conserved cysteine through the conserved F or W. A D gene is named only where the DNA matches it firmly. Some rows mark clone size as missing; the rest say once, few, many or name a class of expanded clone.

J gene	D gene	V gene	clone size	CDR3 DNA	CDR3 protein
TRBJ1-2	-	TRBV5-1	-	TGCGCCAGCAGCTTGGGTGGCAGTCAAATCTATGGCTACACCTTC	CASSLGGSQIYGYTF
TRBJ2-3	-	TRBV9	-	TGTGCCAGCAGTGGGGTAGCGTTGCCAGATACGCAGTATTTT	CASSGVALPDTQYF
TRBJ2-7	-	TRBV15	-	TGTGCCACCAGCAGATCCCAGGGAAGCGAGCAGTACTTC	CATSRSQGSEQYF
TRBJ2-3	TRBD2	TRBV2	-	TGTGCCAGCAAGTGGGGAGGCGGGGGGGTAACAGATACGCAGTATTTT	CASKWGGGGVTDTQYF
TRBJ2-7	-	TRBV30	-	TGTGCCTGGAGTACCGGGACTCCGGGTCTCGACGAGCAGTACTTC	CAWSTGTPGLDEQYF
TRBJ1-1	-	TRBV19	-	TGTGCCAGTAGTATGCTGGGGAACACTGAAGCTTTCTTT	CASSMLGNTEAFF
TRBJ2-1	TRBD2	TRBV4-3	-	TGCGCCAGCAGCCCCTCAGATAGCGGGGTCTACAATGAGCAGTTCTTC	CASSPSDSGVYNEQFF
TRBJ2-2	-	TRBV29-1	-	TGCAGCGCATCGGCGAACACCGGGGAGCTGTTTTTT	CSASANTGELFF
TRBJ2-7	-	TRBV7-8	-	TGTGCCAGCAGCTTAGAATCGACCGGGGTCTACGAGCAGTACTTC	CASSLESTGVYEQYF
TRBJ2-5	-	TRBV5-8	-	TGTGCCAGCAGCTTGGGTTCCCGGAGGGGGCAAGAGACCCAGTACTTC	CASSLGSRRGQETQYF
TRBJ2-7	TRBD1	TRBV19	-	TGTGCCAGTAGCCGACCGGGACAGGGATCGTACGAGCAGTACTTC	CASSRPGQGSYEQYF
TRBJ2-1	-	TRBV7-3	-	TGTGCCAGCAGCTTAACAGGGTTGAATGAGCAGTTCTTC	CASSLTGLNEQFF
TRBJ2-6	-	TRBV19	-	TGTGCCAGTAGTTTCCGGGGACACTCTGGGGCCAACGTCCTGACTTTC	CASSFRGHSGANVLTF
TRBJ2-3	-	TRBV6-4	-	TGTGCCAGCAGTCTCGGGGCGGGACGGGGCGCAGATACGCAGTATTTT	CASSLGAGRGADTQYF
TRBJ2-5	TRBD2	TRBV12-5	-	TGTGCTAGTGGGCCCGGGACTACGGTGGGAGAGACCCAGTACTTC	CASGPGTTVGETQYF
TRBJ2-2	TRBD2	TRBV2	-	TGTGCCAGCAAGATGGGACTAGCGGGGGGGACCGGGGAGCTGTTTTTT	CASKMGLAGGTGELFF
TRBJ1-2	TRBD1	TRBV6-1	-	TGTGCCAGCAGTGAACCATACCGGGAACAGGGGAATGGCTACACCTTC	CASSEPYREQGNGYTF
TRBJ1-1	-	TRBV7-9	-	TGCGCCAGCAGCTTGCAGGGATCCACTGAAGCTTTCTTT	CASSLQGSTEAFF
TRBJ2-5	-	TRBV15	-	TGTGCCACCAGCAGAGACGTTGCGGGACGACAAGAGACCCAGTACTTC	CATSRDVAGRQETQYF
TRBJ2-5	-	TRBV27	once	TGTGCCAGCAGTCGGGCAGGGCGAGAGACCCAGTACTTC	CASSRAGRETQYF
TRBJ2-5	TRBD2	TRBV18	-	TGTGCCAGCTCACCACCTAGCGGGGGTGTGGAGACCCAGTACTTC	CASSPPSGGVETQYF
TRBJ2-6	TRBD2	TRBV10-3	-	TGTGCCATCAGTGCGGGGCGGGGGGTCCCTGGGGCCAACGTCCTGACTTTC	CAISAGRGVPGANVLTF
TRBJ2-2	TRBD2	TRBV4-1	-	TGCGCCAGCAGCCTCCTAGCGGGGGGGAACACCGGGGAGCTGTTTTTT	CASSLLAGGNTGELFF
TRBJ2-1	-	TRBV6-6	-	TGTGCCAGCAGTTACGTAGGGGGGTCCCACAATGAGCAGTTCTTC	CASSYVGGSHNEQFF
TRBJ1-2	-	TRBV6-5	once	TGTGCCAGCAGCTCCCTTACAGGAGCCTATGGCTACACCTTC	CASSSLTGAYGYTF
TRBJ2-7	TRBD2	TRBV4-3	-	TGCGCCAGCAGCCAGACAAGCGGGGGGGCCGCGGGAAACGAGCAGTACTTC	CASSQTSGGAAGNEQYF
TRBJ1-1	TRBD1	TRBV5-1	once	TGCGCCAGCAGCTTGAGGGCAGGGAACCAGGGGGCTGAAGCTTTCTTT	CASSLRAGNQGAEAFF
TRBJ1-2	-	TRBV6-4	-	TGTGCCAGCACACGTCCCCCCCGCAGAAAATATGGCTACACCTTC	CASTRPPRRKYGYTF
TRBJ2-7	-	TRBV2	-	TGTGCCAGCAGTGAACGGCGGAGCTCCTACGAGCAGTACTTC	CASSERRSSYEQYF
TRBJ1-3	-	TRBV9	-	TGTGCCAGCAGCGTAGGAGGGGTAGGAAACACCATATATTTT	CASSVGGVGNTIYF
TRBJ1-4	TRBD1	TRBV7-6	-	TGTGCCAGCAGCCGAAGGACAGGGGATGAAAAACTGTTTTTT	CASSRRTGDEKLFF
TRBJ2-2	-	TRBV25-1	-	TGTGCCAGCAGTAACAGGGCCGGGGAGCTGTTTTTT	CASSNRAGELFF
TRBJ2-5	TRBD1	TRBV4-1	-	TGCGCCAGCAGCCAAGTTTTCAGGGACAGGGGACAAGAGACCCAGTACTTC	CASSQVFRDRGQETQYF
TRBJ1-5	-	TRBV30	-	TGTGCCTGGAGTGTAGAAGGAAATCAGCCCCAGCATTTT	CAWSVEGNQPQHF
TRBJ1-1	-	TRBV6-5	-	TGTGCCAGCAGTTCTCTGGGGGGCACTGAAGCTTTCTTT	CASSSLGGTEAFF
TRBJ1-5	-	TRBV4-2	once	TGTGCCAGCAGCCCAAGATCGTTTCAGCCCCAGCATTTT	CASSPRSFQPQHF
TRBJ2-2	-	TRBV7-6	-	TGTGCCAGCAGCCACTTCTCGATTAACACCGGGGAGCTGTTTTTT	CASSHFSINTGELFF
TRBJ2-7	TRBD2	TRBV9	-	TGTGCCAGCAGCGTAGGACTAGCGGGGGTTTACGAGCAGTACTTC	CASSVGLAGVYEQYF
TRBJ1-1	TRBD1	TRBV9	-	TGTGCCAGCAGACGAGAGGGACAGGGGGGCACTGAAGCTTTCTTT	CASRREGQGGTEAFF
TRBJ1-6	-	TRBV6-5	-	TGTGCCAGCAGTTACCCTCGAGGCGGGGGGTCACCCCTCCACTTT	CASSYPRGGGSPLHF
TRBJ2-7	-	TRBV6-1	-	TGTGCCAGCAGCCCCGGACCCTCAACAGAGTACTTC	CASSPGPSTEYF
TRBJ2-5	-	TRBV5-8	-	TGTGCCAGCAGCTTGGGGAGGGAGGAGACCCAGTACTTC	CASSLGREETQYF
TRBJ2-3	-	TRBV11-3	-	TGTGCCAGCAGCCCCCCTCCCTTAAACACAGATACGCAGTATTTT	CASSPPPLNTDTQYF